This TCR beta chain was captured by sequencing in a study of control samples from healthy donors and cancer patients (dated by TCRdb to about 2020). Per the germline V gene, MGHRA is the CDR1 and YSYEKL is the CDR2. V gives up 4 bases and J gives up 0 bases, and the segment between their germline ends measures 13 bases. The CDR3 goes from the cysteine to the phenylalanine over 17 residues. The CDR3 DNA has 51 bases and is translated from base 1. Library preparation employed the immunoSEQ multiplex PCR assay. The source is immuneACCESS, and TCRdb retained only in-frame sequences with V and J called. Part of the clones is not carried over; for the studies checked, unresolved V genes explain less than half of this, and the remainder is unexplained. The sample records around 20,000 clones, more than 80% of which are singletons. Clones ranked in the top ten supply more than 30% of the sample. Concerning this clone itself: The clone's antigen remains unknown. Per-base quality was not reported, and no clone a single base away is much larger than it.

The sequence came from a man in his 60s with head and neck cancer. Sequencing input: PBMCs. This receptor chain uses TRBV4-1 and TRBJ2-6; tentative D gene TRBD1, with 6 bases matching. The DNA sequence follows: TGCGCCAGCAGCCCCGGGCTGGGGGCCTCTGGGGCCAACGTCCTGACTTTC. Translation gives CASSPGLGASGANVLTF.